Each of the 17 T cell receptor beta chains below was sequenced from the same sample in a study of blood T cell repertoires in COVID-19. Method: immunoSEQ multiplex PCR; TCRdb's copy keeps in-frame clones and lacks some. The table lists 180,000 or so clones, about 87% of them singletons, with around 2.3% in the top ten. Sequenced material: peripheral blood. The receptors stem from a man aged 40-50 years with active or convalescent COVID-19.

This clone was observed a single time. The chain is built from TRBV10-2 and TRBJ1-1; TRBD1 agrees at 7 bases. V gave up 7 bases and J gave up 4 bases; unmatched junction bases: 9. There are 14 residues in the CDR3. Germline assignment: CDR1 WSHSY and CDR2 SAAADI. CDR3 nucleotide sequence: TGCGCCAGCACCCCCGGGACAGACCTCACTGAAGCTTTCTTT. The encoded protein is CASTPGTDLTEAFF.

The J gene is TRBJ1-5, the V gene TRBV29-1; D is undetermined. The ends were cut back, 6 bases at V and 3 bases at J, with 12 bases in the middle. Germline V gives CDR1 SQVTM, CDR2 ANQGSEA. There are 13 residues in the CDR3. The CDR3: CSVSQQLNQPQHF. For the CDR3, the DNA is TGCAGCGTCTCTCAACAGCTCAATCAGCCCCAGCATTTT.

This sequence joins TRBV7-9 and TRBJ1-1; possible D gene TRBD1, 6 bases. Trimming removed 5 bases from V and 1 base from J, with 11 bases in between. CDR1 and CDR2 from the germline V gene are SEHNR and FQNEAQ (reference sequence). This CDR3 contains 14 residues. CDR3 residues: CASSRMTGNTEAFF. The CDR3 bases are TGTGCCAGCAGCCGTATGACAGGGAACACTGAAGCTTTCTTT.

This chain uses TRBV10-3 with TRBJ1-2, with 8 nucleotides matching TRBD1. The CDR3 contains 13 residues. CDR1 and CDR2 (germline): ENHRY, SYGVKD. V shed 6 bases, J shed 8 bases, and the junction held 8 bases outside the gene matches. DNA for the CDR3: TGTGCCATCAGACCGGGACAGGAGGTGGGCTACACCTTC. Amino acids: CAIRPGQEVGYTF.

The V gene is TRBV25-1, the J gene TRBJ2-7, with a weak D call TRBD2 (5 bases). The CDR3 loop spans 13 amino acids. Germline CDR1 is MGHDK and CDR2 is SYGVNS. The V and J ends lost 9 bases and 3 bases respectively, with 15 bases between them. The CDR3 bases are TGTGCCAGGACTACGATGACGTACTACGAGCAGTACTTC. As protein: CARTTMTYYEQYF.

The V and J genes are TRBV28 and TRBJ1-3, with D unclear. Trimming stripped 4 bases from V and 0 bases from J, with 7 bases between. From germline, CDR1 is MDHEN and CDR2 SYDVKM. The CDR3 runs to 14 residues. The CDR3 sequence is CASSWARSGNTIYF. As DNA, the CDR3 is TGTGCCAGCAGTTGGGCGCGCTCTGGAAACACCATATATTTT.

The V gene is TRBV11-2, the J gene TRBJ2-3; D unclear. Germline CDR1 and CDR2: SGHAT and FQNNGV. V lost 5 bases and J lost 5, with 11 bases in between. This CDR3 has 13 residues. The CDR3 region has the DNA TGTGCCAGCAGCGCCGGTCCGGGAGATACGCAGTATTTT. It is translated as CASSAGPGDTQYF. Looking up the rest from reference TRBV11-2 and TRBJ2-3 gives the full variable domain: EAGVAQSPRYKIIEKRQSVAFWCNPISGHATLYWYQQILGQGPKLLIQFQNNGVVDDSQLPKDRFSAERLKGVDSTLKIQPAKLEDSAVYLCASSAGPGDTQYFGPGTRLTVL.

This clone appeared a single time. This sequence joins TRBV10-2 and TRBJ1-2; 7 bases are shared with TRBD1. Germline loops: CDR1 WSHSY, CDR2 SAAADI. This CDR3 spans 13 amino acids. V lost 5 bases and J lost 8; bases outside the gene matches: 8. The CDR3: CASSSNRGGGYTF. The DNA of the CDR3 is TGCGCCAGCAGTTCTAACAGGGGTGGAGGCTACACCTTC.

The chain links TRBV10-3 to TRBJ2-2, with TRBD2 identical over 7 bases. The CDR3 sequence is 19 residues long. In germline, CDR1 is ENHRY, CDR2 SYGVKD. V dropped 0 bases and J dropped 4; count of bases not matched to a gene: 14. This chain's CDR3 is CAISESARAGVALTGELFF. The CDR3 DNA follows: TGTGCCATCAGTGAGTCGGCTAGGGCGGGGGTCGCACTCACCGGGGAGCTGTTTTTT.

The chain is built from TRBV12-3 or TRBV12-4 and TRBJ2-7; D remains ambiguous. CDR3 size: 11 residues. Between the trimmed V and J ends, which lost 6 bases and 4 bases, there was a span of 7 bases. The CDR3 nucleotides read TGTGCCAGCAGCACTTTATACGAGCAGTACTTC. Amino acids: CASSTLYEQYF.

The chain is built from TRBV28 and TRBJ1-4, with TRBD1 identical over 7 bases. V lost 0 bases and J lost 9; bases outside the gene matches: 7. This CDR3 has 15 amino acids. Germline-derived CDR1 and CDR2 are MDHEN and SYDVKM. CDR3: CASSLWLTGDKKLFF. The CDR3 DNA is TGTGCCAGCAGTTTATGGTTAACAGGGGATAAAAAACTGTTTTTT.

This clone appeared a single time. CDR3 DNA: TGTGCCAGCAGCTTATTCTCAATTGGACTAGCGTGGGATGGGGAGACCCAGTACTTC. Its protein product is CASSLFSIGLAWDGETQYF. The chain recombines TRBV11-2 with TRBJ2-5; 9 nucleotides align to TRBD2. CDR3 length: 19 amino acids. Germline trimming cut 2 bases from V and 5 bases from J; bases unmatched to any gene: 18. The germline CDR1 and CDR2 sequences are SGHAT and FQNNGV.

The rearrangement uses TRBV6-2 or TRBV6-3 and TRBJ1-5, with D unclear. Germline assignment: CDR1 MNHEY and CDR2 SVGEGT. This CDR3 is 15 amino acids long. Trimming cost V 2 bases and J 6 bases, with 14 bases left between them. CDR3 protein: CASSYGVGRAQPQHF. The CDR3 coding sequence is TGTGCCAGCAGTTACGGGGTGGGGAGGGCTCAGCCCCAGCATTTT.

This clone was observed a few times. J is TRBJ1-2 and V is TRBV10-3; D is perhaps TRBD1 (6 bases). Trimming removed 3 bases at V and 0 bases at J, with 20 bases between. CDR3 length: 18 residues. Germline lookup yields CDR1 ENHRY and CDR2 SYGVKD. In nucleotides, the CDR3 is TGTGCCATCAGTGATAAAGGGGGGGGTGCCGATACTAACTATGGCTACACCTTC. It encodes CAISDKGGGADTNYGYTF.

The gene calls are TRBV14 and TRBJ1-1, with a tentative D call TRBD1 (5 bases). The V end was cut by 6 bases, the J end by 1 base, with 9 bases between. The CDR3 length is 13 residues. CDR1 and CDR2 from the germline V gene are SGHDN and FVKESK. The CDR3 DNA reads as TGTGCCAGCAGTCATCAGGGGAACACTGAAGCTTTCTTT. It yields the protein CASSHQGNTEAFF.

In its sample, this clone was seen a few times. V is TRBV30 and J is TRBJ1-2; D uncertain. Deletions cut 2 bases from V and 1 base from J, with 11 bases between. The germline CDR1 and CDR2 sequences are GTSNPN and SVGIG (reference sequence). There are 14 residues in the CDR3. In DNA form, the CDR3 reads TGTGCCTGGAGTCCCAGTAGCATTAACTATGGCTACACCTTC. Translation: CAWSPSSINYGYTF. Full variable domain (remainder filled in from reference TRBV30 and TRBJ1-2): SQTIHQWPATLVQPVGSPLSLECTVEGTSNPNLYWYRQAAGRGLQLLFYSVGIGQISSEVPQNLSASRPQDRQFILSSKKLLLSDSGFYLCAWSPSSINYGYTFGSGTRLTVV.

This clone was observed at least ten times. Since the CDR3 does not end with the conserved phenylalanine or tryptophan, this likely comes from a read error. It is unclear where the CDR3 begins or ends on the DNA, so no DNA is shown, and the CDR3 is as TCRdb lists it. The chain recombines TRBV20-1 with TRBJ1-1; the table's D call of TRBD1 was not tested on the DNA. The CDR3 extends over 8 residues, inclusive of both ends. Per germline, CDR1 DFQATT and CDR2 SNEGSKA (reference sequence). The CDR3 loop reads CSAMGLGV.